Each of the 25 T cell receptor beta chains below was sequenced from the same sample in a study of T cells in tuberculosis. Data came from immunoSEQ multiplex PCR; TCRdb stores just in-frame clones and leaves some out. The table shows about 50,000 clones, with 90% to 95% occurring only once. Indicated time point: new active TB diagnosis, blood taken before or within 7 days of starting treatment. The input for sequencing was PBMCs, taken at tuberculosis diagnosis. Every receptor here comes from an adult with tuberculosis.

This rearrangement joins TRBV5-1 to TRBJ2-3; TRBD1 is a possible D gene (5 bases). Germline-derived CDR1 and CDR2 are SGHRS and YFSETQ. The CDR3 length is 12 residues. The V end lost 4 bases, the J end lost 10 bases, and 13 bases lay between the germline ends. CDR3 sequence reads: CASSLGHLPQYF. DNA of the CDR3: TGCGCCAGCAGCCTAGGACACCTGCCGCAGTATTTT.

The J gene is TRBJ1-1, the V gene TRBV28; 9 positions agree with TRBD1. V gave up 5 bases and J gave up 4 bases; unmatched junction bases: 11. Per the germline V gene, CDR1 is MDHEN and CDR2 is SYDVKM. The length of the CDR3 is 16 residues. CDR3 region: CASSPEDRGLSTEAFF. The CDR3 nucleotides read TGTGCCAGCAGTCCCGAGGACAGGGGTCTTAGCACTGAAGCTTTCTTT.

This clone has more than one count but fewer than ten. This chain uses TRBV27 with TRBJ2-3; 7 bases line up with TRBD2. J gave up 8 bases and V 2 bases, and 7 bases lay outside the gene matches. Germline V lookup: CDR1 MNHEY, CDR2 SMNVEV (reference sequence). This CDR3 contains 14 residues. This chain's CDR3 is CASSLDPLASTQYF. DNA for the CDR3: TGTGCCAGCAGTTTAGACCCACTAGCGAGTACGCAGTATTTT.

V gene TRBV6-1 combines with J gene TRBJ2-3; 7 positions match TRBD2. Trimming took 3 bases from V and 2 from J; bases not matched to a gene: 5. Germline-derived CDR1 and CDR2 are MNHNS and SASEGT. CDR3 length: 15 residues. Written as DNA, the CDR3 is TGTGCCAGCAGTGATTTGCGGGAGCCCACAGATACGCAGTATTTT. Translation gives CASSDLREPTDTQYF.

V and J are TRBV7-9 and TRBJ1-4; tentative D call: TRBD1 (6 bases). The CDR3 spans 19 residues. With 5 bases removed from V and 0 bases from J, the gap between germline ends came to 22 bases. Germline V lookup: CDR1 SEHNR, CDR2 FQNEAQ (reference sequence). The CDR3 protein is CASSPRAIRGTTTNEKLFF. DNA of the CDR3: TGTGCCAGCAGCCCACGGGCAATCAGGGGAACCACAACTAATGAAAAACTGTTTTTT.

The J gene is TRBJ1-2, the V gene TRBV11-3; D unresolved. Germline V lookup: CDR1 SGHNT, CDR2 YENEEA. V dropped 2 bases and J dropped 7 bases, with 11 bases sitting between them. CDR3 length equals 13 residues. The CDR3 DNA sequence: TGTGCCAGCAGCTTAACATCGGGTCGTGGCTACACCTTC. Its translation: CASSLTSGRGYTF.

The chain recombines TRBV6-5 with TRBJ2-7, with 9 bases that match TRBD2. The V gene's germline CDR1 is MNHEY and CDR2 SVGAGI. CDR3 length equals 14 residues. Trimming took 6 bases from V and 3 from J; bases not matched to a gene: 6. The CDR3 sequence: CASSLSGSGYEQYF. The CDR3 nucleotides read TGTGCCAGCAGCCTTAGCGGGAGCGGCTACGAGCAGTACTTC.

The gene calls are TRBV5-4 and TRBJ1-5; 7 bases map to TRBD1. Trimming took 2 bases from V and 6 from J; bases not matched to a gene: 8. CDR3 size: 15 residues. The germline CDR1 and CDR2 sequences are SGHNT and YYREEE (reference sequence). This chain's CDR3 is CASSLGRDSSQPQHF. The CDR3 DNA reads as TGTGCCAGCAGCTTAGGCCGGGACAGTAGTCAGCCCCAGCATTTT.

The chain uses TRBV14 and TRBJ1-4; 9 bases are a match to TRBD1. Looked up from germline, CDR1 is SGHDN and CDR2 is FVKESK. V was clipped by 2 bases and J by 7 bases; unmatched bases: 5. The CDR3 runs 15 residues. The CDR3: CASSQTTGGGEKLFF. DNA of the CDR3: TGTGCCAGCAGCCAAACGACAGGGGGGGGTGAAAAACTGTTTTTT.

This clone has just one count. J is TRBJ2-7 and V is TRBV11-2; a weak D match, TRBD2 (6 bases). The CDR3 runs to 13 residues. Germline values: CDR1 SGHAT, CDR2 FQNNGV. Between the trimmed V and J ends, which lost 4 bases and 5 bases, there was a span of 12 bases. The CDR3 protein is CASSSRRDHEQYF. In DNA, the CDR3 is TGTGCCAGCAGCTCCCGGAGGGATCACGAGCAGTACTTC.

V is TRBV7-8 and J is TRBJ1-2; perhaps TRBD1 as D (5 bases). V dropped 4 bases and J dropped 6 bases, with 21 bases sitting between them. CDR3 length: 16 amino acids. CDR1 is SGHVS and CDR2 is FQNEAQ in the germline V gene. CDR3 nucleotides: TGTGCCAGCAGCTCGAGACCCGCGAGGGGAGGGCATGGCTACACCTTC. Encoded protein: CASSSRPARGGHGYTF.

As concerns this clone: At the DNA level, this CDR3 is encoded by other sequences in the same sample as well. The chain employs TRBV15 and TRBJ2-5, with D possibly TRBD1 on 6 matching bases. This CDR3 region has 13 residues. Trimming removed 0 bases at V and 4 bases at J, with 6 bases between. Looked up from germline, CDR1 is LNHNV and CDR2 is YYDKDF (reference sequence). CDR3 region: CATSRDRGETQYF. In DNA form, the CDR3 reads TGTGCCACCAGCAGAGACAGGGGAGAGACCCAGTACTTC.

This sequence joins TRBV20-1 and TRBJ2-7; 8 positions agree with TRBD1. The CDR3 totals 11 residues. Germline values: CDR1 DFQATT, CDR2 SNEGSKA (reference sequence). V was clipped by 4 bases and J by 6 bases; unmatched bases: 2. The DNA of the CDR3 is TGCAGTGCTACGACAGGGGCCGAGCAGTACTTC. Translated, it gives CSATTGAEQYF.

The chain recombines TRBV11-2 with TRBJ1-1; maybe TRBD1 (5 bases). V shed 3 bases and J shed 4 bases, with 12 bases lying between them. Germline V lookup: CDR1 SGHAT, CDR2 FQNNGV. The CDR3 has 14 amino acids. As DNA, the CDR3 is TGTGCCAGCAGCTTGGGGGGGGTGGGCACTGAAGCTTTCTTT. Protein product: CASSLGGVGTEAFF.

This clone was seen just once. V and J are TRBV25-1 and TRBJ1-2; 7 positions agree with TRBD1. The V segment lost 3 bases and the J segment 5 bases; nucleotides outside the gene matches: 12. The length of the CDR3 is 16 residues. CDR1 is MGHDK, CDR2 SYGVNS, per germline. CDR3 coding DNA: TGTGCCAGCAGTGATCCTCTAGCCGGGACAGCGTATGGCTACACCTTC. Residues: CASSDPLAGTAYGYTF.

Only one count was recorded for this clone. The J gene is TRBJ2-5, the V gene TRBV13; 10 positions agree with TRBD2. The CDR3 spans 14 residues. The V gene end was trimmed by 5 bases and the J gene end by 5 bases; junction bases not matched to a gene: 5. The germline CDR1 and CDR2 sequences are PRHDT and FYEKMQ (reference sequence). The CDR3 protein is CASSPSSGSETQYF. The CDR3 nucleotides are TGTGCCAGCAGCCCCTCTAGCGGGAGTGAGACCCAGTACTTC.

The chain is built from TRBV28 and TRBJ2-7, with 8 nucleotides matching TRBD1. This CDR3 comprises 12 residues. CDR1 and CDR2 (germline): MDHEN, SYDVKM. Unmatched junction bases numbered 1, after V lost 6 bases and J lost 3 bases. CDR3 sequence reads: CASSGQGYEQYF. Written as DNA, the CDR3 is TGTGCCAGCAGCGGACAGGGCTACGAGCAGTACTTC. The full variable domain, its missing parts supplied by reference TRBV28 and TRBJ2-7, is DVKVTQSSRYLVKRTGEKVFLECVQDMDHENMFWYRQDPGLGLRLIYFSYDVKMKEKGDIPEGYSVSREKKERFSLILESASTNQTSMYLCASSGQGYEQYFGPGTRLTVT.

The V call is TRBV28, the J call TRBJ1-4; TRBD1 aligns across 7 bases. CDR1 and CDR2 (germline): MDHEN, SYDVKM. The CDR3 length is 15 residues. The ends lost 3 bases at V and 0 bases at J; junction bases unmatched: 1. CDR3 nucleotide sequence: TGTGCCAGCAGTTTTGGACAGGCAACTAATGAAAAACTGTTTTTT. Its protein product is CASSFGQATNEKLFF.

This clone was counted once. The chain carries TRBV19 and TRBJ1-6; D might be TRBD1 (6 bases). CDR3 size: 15 residues. V dropped 3 bases and J dropped 4 bases, with 10 bases sitting between them. Germline values: CDR1 LNHDA, CDR2 SQIVND (reference sequence). The CDR3 DNA sequence: TGTGCCAGTAGTATTTTCGGACAGTATAATTCACCCCTCCACTTT. It codes for CASSIFGQYNSPLHF. The complete variable domain, with remaining parts taken from reference TRBV19 and TRBJ1-6, reads DGGITQSPKYLFRKEGQNVTLSCEQNLNHDAMYWYRQDPGQGLRLIYYSQIVNDFQKGDIAEGYSVSREKKESFPLTVTSAQKNPTAFYLCASSIFGQYNSPLHFGNGTRLTVT.

The V gene is TRBV6-5, the J gene TRBJ2-3; 9 bases are shared with TRBD2. This CDR3 spans 15 amino acids. V lost 5 bases to trimming and J lost 2 bases; unmatched junction nucleotides: 5. Germline values: CDR1 MNHEY, CDR2 SVGAGI. The CDR3 DNA reads as TGTGCCAGCAGTATAGCGGGAGACATCACAGATACGCAGTATTTT. It yields the protein CASSIAGDITDTQYF.

The J gene is TRBJ2-7, the V gene TRBV6-5; 10 nucleotides agree with TRBD1. Trimming at V came to 6 bases and at J to 4 bases, leaving 0 bases not matched to a gene. CDR3 length: 12 residues. Germline V gives CDR1 MNHEY, CDR2 SVGAGI. CDR3 amino acids: CASRDRGYEQYF. The CDR3 coding sequence is TGTGCCAGCAGGGACAGGGGGTACGAGCAGTACTTC.

V usage is TRBV15 and J usage is TRBJ2-7, with TRBD1 identical over 9 bases. The J segment lost 2 bases and the V segment lost 4 bases, leaving 6 bases of the junction unmatched. The CDR3 is 15 residues long. Germline V gene data show CDR1 as LNHNV and CDR2 as YYDKDF (reference sequence). CDR3 in amino acids: CATSKQGQGAYEQYF. CDR3 nucleotide sequence: TGTGCCACCAGCAAGCAGGGACAGGGAGCCTACGAGCAGTACTTC.

The chain is built from TRBV29-1 and TRBJ2-3; weak D call: TRBD1 (6 bases). This CDR3 is built from 15 residues. The germline CDR1 and CDR2 sequences are SQVTM and ANQGSEA. V gave up 0 bases and J gave up 3 bases, with 13 bases separating them. As DNA, the CDR3 is TGCAGCGTTGAAGATCGAAGAGGGGGTACAGATACGCAGTATTTT. It translates to CSVEDRRGGTDTQYF.

The chain combines TRBV28 with TRBJ2-1; maybe TRBD2 (6 bases). The CDR3 runs to 15 residues. Trimming left V 5 bases short and J 6 bases short, with 17 bases between. Germline assignment: CDR1 MDHEN and CDR2 SYDVKM. Here the CDR3 DNA reads TGTGCCAGCAGTCTCCCCCGGGGACTCTCCAATGAGCAGTTCTTC. This gives the protein CASSLPRGLSNEQFF.

This clone was observed a single time. The genes are TRBV19 and TRBJ1-2, with 10 bases aligning to TRBD1. CDR3 length: 14 residues. Germline trimming cut 4 bases from V and 4 bases from J; bases unmatched to any gene: 3. Germline-derived CDR1 and CDR2 are LNHDA and SQIVND (reference sequence). Here the CDR3 DNA reads TGTGCCAGTAGTACGACAGGGGGCGGCTATGGCTACACCTTC. Protein: CASSTTGGGYGYTF. The full variable domain, in which reference TRBV19 and TRBJ1-2 provide the parts outside the CDR3, is DGGITQSPKYLFRKEGQNVTLSCEQNLNHDAMYWYRQDPGQGLRLIYYSQIVNDFQKGDIAEGYSVSREKKESFPLTVTSAQKNPTAFYLCASSTTGGGYGYTFGSGTRLTVV.